Listed here is a single T cell receptor (beta chain). The antigen remains undetermined. These data originate in a study of cytomegalovirus exposure and HLA in healthy donors. Study-level information: Roughly 180 million T cells yielded 120 million or so unique TCR beta sequences, as an earlier analysis found. Study-wide results and caveats: A later examination showed that TCR association rates differed by HLA locus, with DRB1 most and HLA-C fewest. With later analysis, a missense DCLRE1C variant became linked to TCR beta V- and J-gene trimming. Analyses of presence/absence relied on an assumption of roughly uniform sequencing depth across donors.

This CDR3 comprises 15 residues. V lost 2 bases to trimming and J lost 3 bases, with 14 bases between them. CDR1 is MNHEY, CDR2 SVGAGI, per germline. The PCR had 60 Vbeta and 13 Jbeta primers. Libraries were prepared by immunoSEQ multiplex PCR; TCRdb keeps only in-frame clonotypes and omits some of them. The sample records 150,000 to 200,000 clones, around 82% being singletons. The chain employs TRBV6-5 and TRBJ2-7, with D possibly matching TRBD1 (8 bases). This receptor was identified in a man in his fifties or sixties in good health and CMV-seronegative. Sequencing was performed on PBMCs. The DNA for the CDR3 is TGTGCCAGCAGTTACACAGGGGGGGGAATCTACGAGCAGTACTTC. The encoded protein is CASSYTGGGIYEQYF.